This TCR beta chain is drawn from a study of shared T cell receptors in the human thymus. This clone was detected only a few times. V lost 3 bases, J lost 7 bases, and 17 bases lay in between. The CDR3 has 14 residues. Germline values: CDR1 SGHDT, CDR2 YYEEEE. Here immunoSEQ multiplex PCR was the method, and the copy in TCRdb shows in-frame clones only, minus some. The repertoire holds hundreds of thousands of clones, with 70% to 80% as singletons. The same specimen was also included in a second study, on human thymus T cells. As reported in that work: The thymus was resected at corrective cardiac surgery. There were highly overlapping thymic repertoires among unrelated individuals, as related research reported.

The chain couples TRBV5-6 to TRBJ2-7; TRBD2 is a possible D gene (6 bases). Sequencing was done on a sample of thymocytes. The clonotype was recovered from a boy younger than two with a congenital heart defect. The CDR3 DNA reads as TGTGCCAGCAGCTCGTCAACTAGGGCGGGGGAGCAGTACTTC. Translating it yields CASSSSTRAGEQYF.